These 14 T cell receptor beta chains originate from one sample sequenced in a study of cytomegalovirus exposure and HLA in healthy donors. Data came from immunoSEQ multiplex PCR; TCRdb stores just in-frame clones and leaves some out. The table lists some 80,000 clones, 90% to 95% of them singletons. The sequencing input was PBMCs. The receptors were gathered from a woman between 18 and 30 years old in good health and CMV-seronegative.

This clone was seen a few times. The chain has TRBV5-4 and TRBJ2-7; TRBD2 matches at 8 bases. From germline, CDR1 is SGHNT and CDR2 YYREEE (reference sequence). The CDR3 covers 14 residues. With 4 bases clipped from V and 10 bases from J, the junction kept 13 bases outside the gene matches. CDR3 loop: CASSMWGAAGDQYF. The CDR3 DNA follows: TGTGCCAGCAGCATGTGGGGGGCAGCGGGGGACCAGTACTTC.

On this clone itself: At one boundary the junction diverges from the germline segment, which might be a read error. Other nucleotide sequences from this sample produce the same CDR3. J is TRBJ2-7 and V is TRBV11-2; 7 bases match TRBD1. Germline V CDR1 and CDR2: SGHAT, FQNNGV. The CDR3 is made up of 15 amino acids. The CDR3 coding sequence is TGCGCCAGCAGCCGAGGACAGGACACCGTCTTTCAGCAGTACTTC. It is translated as CASSRGQDTVFQQYF.

The chain joins TRBV7-9 to TRBJ1-4, with D possibly matching TRBD1 (5 bases). The CDR3 spans 12 residues. V lost 5 bases, J lost 7 bases, and 8 bases lay in between. Looked up from germline, CDR1 is SEHNR and CDR2 is FQNEAQ (reference sequence). The CDR3 sequence is CASSPGGEKLFF. The CDR3 DNA is TGTGCCAGCAGCCCCGGGGGTGAAAAACTGTTTTTT.

The CDR3 reads CASDPGTGGYAWPQHF. The CDR3 DNA reads as TGTGCCAGCGACCCAGGGACAGGGGGTTACGCATGGCCCCAGCATTTT. V and J are TRBV28 and TRBJ1-5, with 11 bases matching TRBD1. The CDR3 is made up of 16 amino acids. Unmatched junction bases numbered 15, after V lost 8 bases and J lost 9 bases. Germline V gene sequence: CDR1 MDHEN, CDR2 SYDVKM.

The sample holds one count of this clone. This chain uses TRBV7-9 with TRBJ1-6; no clear D gene. The CDR3 is 11 residues long. V was trimmed by 5 bases and J by 14 bases, leaving 10 bases between them. Germline CDR1 and CDR2: SEHNR and FQNEAQ (reference sequence). The CDR3 DNA sequence: TGTGCCAGCAGCCTCGGGGTAACCCTCCACTTT. Translation: CASSLGVTLHF.

The chain uses TRBV7-9 and TRBJ1-1; D is unresolved. The V gene lost 7 bases and the J gene lost 8 bases, with 11 bases spanning the gap. Germline V CDR1 and CDR2: SEHNR, FQNEAQ (reference sequence). The CDR3 runs to 11 residues. CDR3 DNA: TGTGCCAGCACCTACCTGCCAGAAGCTTTCTTT. Encoded protein: CASTYLPEAFF. Complete variable domain (other parts from reference TRBV7-9 and TRBJ1-1): DTGVSQNPRHKITKRGQNVTFRCDPISEHNRLYWYRQTLGQGPEFLTYFQNEAQLEKSRLLSDRFSAERPKGSFSTLEIQRTEQGDSAMYLCASTYLPEAFFGQGTRLTVV.

The chain employs TRBV7-9 and TRBJ2-1; 7 positions agree with TRBD1. Germline CDR1 is SEHNR and CDR2 is FQNEAQ (reference sequence). Germline trimming cut 3 bases from V and 9 bases from J; bases unmatched to any gene: 14. The CDR3 sequence is 16 residues long. In DNA form, the CDR3 reads TGTGCCAGCAGCTTCTTCTCCAGGGGGTCTTTGGGTGAGCAGTTCTTC. This translates into CASSFFSRGSLGEQFF.

The V gene is TRBV15, the J gene TRBJ2-1, with 8 bases fitting TRBD2. The CDR3 sequence is 15 residues long. Germline V lookup: CDR1 LNHNV, CDR2 YYDKDF (reference sequence). Trimming at V came to 1 base and at J to 8 bases, leaving 7 bases not matched to a gene. CDR3: CATSRVPAGVYEQFF. CDR3 bases: TGTGCCACCAGCAGAGTCCCAGCGGGGGTTTATGAGCAGTTCTTC. Together with reference TRBV15 and TRBJ2-1, the CDR3 gives the full variable domain: DAMVIQNPRYQVTQFGKPVTLSCSQTLNHNVMYWYQQKSSQAPKLLFHYYDKDFNNEADTPDNFQSRRPNTSFCFLDIRSPGLGDTAMYLCATSRVPAGVYEQFFGPGTRLTVL.

The chain combines TRBV28 with TRBJ2-1, with D maybe TRBD1 (6 bases). V was shortened by 4 bases and J by 7 bases, with 20 bases between the two germline ends. The CDR3 is 16 residues long. Per the germline V gene, CDR1 is MDHEN and CDR2 is SYDVKM. The CDR3 loop reads CASSSNPGQGENEQFF. The DNA for the CDR3 is TGTGCCAGCAGTTCAAATCCGGGACAAGGTGAGAATGAGCAGTTCTTC.

The chain carries TRBV27 and TRBJ1-4, with a tentative D call TRBD1 (5 bases). Trimming took off 3 bases at V and 8 bases at J, with 10 bases between the two ends. The CDR3 totals 13 residues. CDR1 and CDR2 from the germline V gene are MNHEY and SMNVEV (reference sequence). CDR3 protein: CASSFGAREKLFF. For the CDR3, the DNA is TGTGCCAGCAGTTTTGGGGCGCGGGAAAAACTGTTTTTT.

The rearrangement joins TRBV5-5 to TRBJ1-1; tentative D call: TRBD1 (6 bases). Deletions cut 4 bases from V and 1 base from J, with 11 bases between. The CDR3 loop spans 14 amino acids. The germline V gene encodes CDR1 SGHKS and CDR2 YYEKEE (reference sequence). The CDR3 sequence is CASSTGHQNTEAFF. CDR3 nucleotides: TGTGCCAGCAGCACGGGACACCAGAACACTGAAGCTTTCTTT.

The chain recombines TRBV29-1 with TRBJ1-2, with TRBD1 identical over 7 bases. The CDR3 loop spans 12 amino acids. Germline V gene lookup returns CDR1 SQVTM and CDR2 ANQGSEA. The V and J ends lost 4 bases and 7 bases, in that order; junction bases with no gene match: 6. This CDR3 reads CSVGDRDGGYTF. In DNA form, the CDR3 reads TGCAGCGTTGGTGACAGGGACGGTGGCTACACCTTC.

The chain uses TRBV27 and TRBJ2-5; weak D call: TRBD2 (5 bases). Between the trimmed V and J ends, which lost 11 bases and 4 bases, there was a span of 20 bases. The V gene's germline CDR1 is MNHEY and CDR2 SMNVEV (reference sequence). This CDR3 is built from 14 residues. The CDR3 DNA sequence: TGTGCCGCCGGGCCCGGGAAACTTTTAGAGACCCAGTACTTC. Its protein product is CAAGPGKLLETQYF.

The J gene is TRBJ2-3, the V gene TRBV13; 7 bases fit TRBD2. Germline V CDR1 and CDR2: PRHDT, FYEKMQ (reference sequence). The CDR3 consists of 17 residues. The trim removed 4 bases at V and 0 bases at J, leaving 10 bases unmatched. The CDR3 DNA is TGTGCCAGCAGCTCCCGGGACTACCTATTTAGCACAGATACGCAGTATTTT. It specifies CASSSRDYLFSTDTQYF.